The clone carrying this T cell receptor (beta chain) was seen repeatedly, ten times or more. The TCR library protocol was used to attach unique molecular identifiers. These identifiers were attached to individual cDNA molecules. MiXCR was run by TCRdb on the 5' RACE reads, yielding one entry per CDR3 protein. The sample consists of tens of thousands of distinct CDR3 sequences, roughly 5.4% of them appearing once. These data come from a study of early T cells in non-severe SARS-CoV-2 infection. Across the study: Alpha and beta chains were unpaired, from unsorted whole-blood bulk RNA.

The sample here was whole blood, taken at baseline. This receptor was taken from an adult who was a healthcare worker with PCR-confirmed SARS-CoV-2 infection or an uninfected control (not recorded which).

The CDR3 spells CASSPSNVRGYTF. In DNA, the CDR3 is TGTGCCAGCAGCCCTTCAAACGTTCGGGGCTACACCTTC. V and J are TRBV3-1 and TRBJ1-2, with D hard to call. The length of the CDR3 is 13 residues. Trimming took off 4 bases at V and 8 bases at J, with 14 bases between the two ends. The germline V gene encodes CDR1 LGHDT and CDR2 YNNKEL (reference sequence).